The 2 T cell receptor beta chains presented below share a single source sample, sequenced in a study of blood T cell repertoires in COVID-19. The table came from immunoSEQ multiplex PCR; TCRdb's copy has only in-frame clones and leaves some out. The sample has over 200,000 clones, more than 75% seen once. Input material: peripheral blood. These receptors were obtained from a man in his sixties who had recovered from COVID-19.

The genes are TRBV18 and TRBJ1-4; the D gene is possibly TRBD1 (5 bases). The CDR3 sequence is 15 residues long. Per the germline V gene, CDR1 is KGHSH and CDR2 is LQKENI. V was clipped by 2 bases and J by 7 bases, with 14 bases between them. The chain's CDR3 is CASSPWTPEGEKLFF. CDR3 in DNA: TGTGCCAGCTCACCATGGACACCGGAAGGTGAAAAACTGTTTTTT.

This clone was seen more than once but under ten times. The chain uses TRBV5-1 and TRBJ1-5, with TRBD1 matching 7 bases. Germline V gives CDR1 SGHRS, CDR2 YFSETQ. With V trimmed by 4 bases and J by 1 base, 5 bases remained unmatched. The CDR3 consists of 15 residues. The CDR3: CASSLTGTSNQPQHF. DNA for the CDR3: TGCGCCAGCAGCCTGACAGGGACCAGCAATCAGCCCCAGCATTTT.